One T cell receptor (beta chain) is described in this entry. Antigen specificity is unknown. The data derive from a study of response to subunit inactivated influenza vaccine. This CDR3 comprises 14 residues. V was clipped by 3 bases and J by 4 bases, with 10 bases between them. Germline V gene data show CDR1 as SGHRS and CDR2 as YFSETQ. TCRdb recomputed calls from the RT-PCR reads with MiXCR, one row per CDR3 protein. The sample records 450,000 to 600,000 distinct CDR3 sequences, about 15% being singletons. Study-wide points: Authors suggested seasonal influenza vaccinations each recruit few new T cells.

This TCR derives from a man aged 50 to 69 who received an inactivated influenza vaccine. V is TRBV5-1 and J is TRBJ1-4; D is uncertain. The sample in question was CD4+ T cells sorted from PBMCs, obtained around 25 months after vaccination. In nucleotides, the CDR3 is TGCGCCAGCAGCTGGCGGACCGGTAATGAAAAACTGTTTTTT. Its protein is CASSWRTGNEKLFF.